This T cell receptor beta chain derives from a study of T cell repertoires in cytomegalovirus infection. TCRdb used MiXCR to reprocess the reads, holding one entry per CDR3 protein. Found here are roughly 570,000 distinct CDR3 sequences, roughly 43% of them singletons; the top ten hold 48%. V was trimmed by 8 bases and J by 4 bases, leaving 14 bases between them. The CDR3 has 13 amino acids. In regard to this clonotype: As yet, its antigen is unknown.

The chain is built from TRBV12-3 or TRBV12-4 and TRBJ2-5, with D perhaps being TRBD1 or TRBD2 (5 bases each). Material: cultured PBMCs, obtained from culture after CMV antigen stimulation. The clonotype comes from a human donor in good health (CMV status not recorded). Some clones in this sample may be carry-over from other donors' samples. CDR3: CASSRGRRETQYF. In nucleotides, the CDR3 is TGTGCCAGCTCCCGGGGCCGGCGAGAGACCCAGTACTTC.